This entry concerns a single T cell receptor (beta chain). This clone's antigen is unknown. Qualities for individual bases were not recorded, and no much larger clone is one base off. The data belong to a study of OX40 agonist ivuxolimab in advanced cancers. Looking at the study overall: The costimulatory receptor OX40 (CD134) was targeted by ivuxolimab, a fully human IgG2 agonistic monoclonal antibody. Intravenous ivuxolimab was administered to patients every 2 weeks at six dose levels: 0.01, 0.1, 0.3, 1.5, 3 and 10 mg/kg. Among the approximately 54 dose-escalation patients, about 20 had hepatocellular carcinoma, roughly 15 melanoma, 9 renal cell carcinoma and 9 head and neck cancer. In the dose-escalation cohort, roughly 80% of patients were male, and the mean age was approximately 55 years, with a range of about 23 to 80. Patients were allowed to have had prior anti-PD-1, anti-PD-L1 or anti-CTLA-4 therapy, and approximately 40% of the dose-escalation patients had been treated with checkpoint inhibitors. Partial responses occurred in three dose-escalation patients: two with cutaneous melanoma and one with hepatocellular carcinoma. The point of sequencing TCRbeta in the periphery was to test whether ivuxolimab changed TCR sequence diversity and drove clonal T-cell expansion. The paper reports the monotherapy dose-escalation portion (N of about 52 patients) of the phase I ivuxolimab trial.

Genomic DNA was extracted from sorted cells for sequencing of the TCRbeta CDR3 region. TCRbeta CDR3 regions were sequenced using the immunoSEQ Assay. TCRdb holds this immuneACCESS table with in-frame rearrangements only. Some clones are missing; in checked studies, unresolved V genes explain under half, and the rest has no known cause. The sample table holds about 35,000 clones, of which 78% were seen once. The ten largest clonotypes hold 13% of the sample. General study outcomes and caveats: On average, CD8+ T cells showed more expanded clones than CD4+ T cells after ivuxolimab. At doses from 0.1 to 3.0 mg/kg, clonal expansion was seen in both CD4+ and CD8+ blood T cells between baseline and week 6. Low levels of normalized T-cell clonal expansion were also shown by some nonresponding patients. Partial responders in the 0.1-3.0 mg/kg groups had among the lowest normalized peripheral clonal expansion, especially among CD8+ T cells. The antigen specificity of the clonally expanded peripheral T cells was not determined.

The trial excluded patients who had a history of autoimmune disease or who were on systemic immunosuppression. Peripheral blood for TCR sequencing was collected from all dose cohorts at baseline, on cycle 4 day 1, and on cycle 7 day 1. The samples were taken from a phase I, first-in-human, multicenter, open-label dose-escalation trial of ivuxolimab. Adults with locally advanced or metastatic melanoma, renal cell, hepatocellular, or head and neck squamous cell carcinoma were enrolled in the trial. CD4+ and CD8+ T cells were sorted separately from peripheral blood before TCR sequencing. The CDR3 goes from the cysteine to the phenylalanine over 13 residues. Left in the record is the CDR3 DNA by itself, 39 bases read in frame from the first base. Trimming at the junction amounts to 9 bases on V and 2 bases on J, and the germline ends lie 11 bases apart. CDR1 and CDR2 are drawn from the germline V gene: MDHEN, SYDVKM.

The specimen was CD4+ or CD8+ T cells sorted from blood, collected in a trial of the OX40 agonist ivuxolimab. This TCR was sampled from an adult with an advanced solid tumor such as melanoma, head and neck, liver or kidney cancer. The receptor chain draws on TRBV28 and TRBJ1-5; there is no confident call for the D gene. The CDR3 protein is CASLLGGNQPQHF. DNA sequence: TGTGCCAGTCTCCTCGGGGGCAATCAGCCCCAGCATTTT.